The 30 T cell receptor beta chains below all came from one sample that was sequenced in a study of OX40 agonist ivuxolimab in advanced cancers. Here immunoSEQ multiplex PCR was the method, and the copy in TCRdb shows in-frame clones only, minus some. Of fewer than 40,000 clones listed, around four fifths are singletons. The source was CD4+ or CD8+ T cells sorted from blood, collected in a trial of the OX40 agonist ivuxolimab. The receptors were sampled from an adult with an advanced solid tumor such as melanoma, head and neck, liver or kidney cancer.

The V and J genes are TRBV5-6 and TRBJ1-1; D possibly corresponds to TRBD1 (6 bases). The germline CDR1 and CDR2 sequences are SGHDT and YYEEEE. The V end lost 0 bases, the J end lost 6 bases, and 15 bases lay between the germline ends. CDR3 length equals 15 residues. The CDR3 DNA sequence: TGTGCCAGCAGCTTGGTAGGGGGGCGTTCTCCTGAAGCTTTCTTT. Its translation: CASSLVGGRSPEAFF.

The rearrangement uses TRBV7-2 and TRBJ2-1; 11 nucleotides line up with TRBD2. The V gene end was trimmed by 4 bases and the J gene end by 3 bases; junction bases not matched to a gene: 8. CDR3 length equals 17 residues. CDR1 is SGHTA, CDR2 FQGNSA, per germline. This chain's CDR3 is CASSSRLTSGGYNEQFF. The CDR3 nucleotides read TGTGCCAGCAGCTCCCGCCTTACTAGCGGGGGCTACAATGAGCAGTTCTTC.

V and J are TRBV5-1 and TRBJ2-1; no clear D gene. The CDR3 has 14 amino acids. V was pared by 1 base and J by 8 bases, with 13 bases between. From germline, CDR1 is SGHRS and CDR2 YFSETQ. In nucleotides, the CDR3 is TGCGCCAGCAGCTTGTTATCAGGCCGGGATGAGCAGTTCTTC. Protein: CASSLLSGRDEQFF.

The CDR3 here is CASTQGMGTDTQYF. The DNA of the CDR3 is TGTGCCAGCACACAGGGGATGGGCACAGATACGCAGTATTTT. The chain couples TRBV6-1 to TRBJ2-3, with 7 bases lining up with TRBD1. CDR3 size: 14 residues. V dropped 7 bases and J dropped 1; count of bases not matched to a gene: 5. Germline assignment: CDR1 MNHNS and CDR2 SASEGT.

The chain joins TRBV5-1 to TRBJ2-3; 11 nucleotides line up with TRBD2. The V gene end was trimmed by 0 bases and the J gene end by 6 bases; junction bases not matched to a gene: 12. Germline V CDR1 and CDR2: SGHRS, YFSETQ. The CDR3 is 18 residues long. The CDR3 DNA reads TGCGCCAGCAGCTTGGGATCTGGGTCTAGCGGGGGGTCGGATACGCAGTATTTT. Amino acid sequence: CASSLGSGSSGGSDTQYF.

DNA of the CDR3: TGTGCCAGCAGCTTGGCCACGATGAACACTGAAGCTTTCTTT. It translates to CASSLATMNTEAFF. The V and J genes are TRBV5-6 and TRBJ1-1; D remains unclear. This CDR3 region has 14 residues. Germline-derived CDR1 and CDR2 are SGHDT and YYEEEE. Trimming left V 0 bases short and J 0 bases short, with 6 bases between.

The chain links TRBV15 to TRBJ1-1; D possibly corresponds to TRBD1 (5 bases). The germline CDR1 and CDR2 sequences are LNHNV and YYDKDF (reference sequence). The CDR3 has 16 amino acids. V was pared by 5 bases and J by 2 bases, with 18 bases between. CDR3 DNA sequence: TGTGCCACCAGCCCCCGGAATTGGGGGATTAACACTGAAGCTTTCTTT. Translated: CATSPRNWGINTEAFF.

The V call is TRBV10-2, the J call TRBJ1-4; TRBD1 matches 11 bases. CDR1 and CDR2 (germline): WSHSY, SAAADI. This CDR3 is 15 amino acids long. V trimming: 5 bases; J trimming: 2 bases; junction bases outside the gene matches: 1. The CDR3 spells CASSRTGGTNEKLFF. The CDR3 DNA sequence: TGCGCCAGCAGTCGGACAGGGGGCACTAATGAAAAACTGTTTTTT.

The V gene is TRBV19, the J gene TRBJ1-5, with no clear D. The germline V gene has CDR1 LNHDA and CDR2 SQIVND (reference sequence). The CDR3 covers 15 residues. The germline V and J ends were trimmed by 4 bases and 0 bases, with 10 bases remaining between them. CDR3 sequence (DNA): TGTGCCAGTAGTAGTTGGGGATATAGCAATCAGCCCCAGCATTTT. Translated: CASSSWGYSNQPQHF.

V usage is TRBV19 and J usage is TRBJ2-1, with TRBD2 matching 14 bases. The CDR3 has 17 amino acids. After removal of 2 bases from V and 4 bases from J, the junction contained 4 bases not matched to a gene. Germline V lookup: CDR1 LNHDA, CDR2 SQIVND (reference sequence). CDR3 residues: CASSIIGTSGGYNEQFF. The DNA for the CDR3 is TGTGCCAGTAGTATAATCGGGACTAGCGGGGGTTACAATGAGCAGTTCTTC.

The rearrangement links TRBV5-5 to TRBJ2-3; tentatively, D is TRBD2 (5 bases). CDR1 SGHKS and CDR2 YYEKEE come from the germline V gene (reference sequence). The CDR3 is 14 amino acids. The V end was cut by 7 bases, the J end by 2 bases, with 14 bases between. The CDR3 loop reads CASHVGVNTDTQYF. CDR3 DNA: TGTGCCAGCCACGTCGGGGTTAACACAGATACGCAGTATTTT. The whole variable domain, filled in from reference TRBV5-5 and TRBJ2-3, reads DAGVTQSPTHLIKTRGQQVTLRCSPISGHKSVSWYQQVLGQGPQFIFQYYEKEERGRGNFPDRFSARQFPNYSSELNVNALLLGDSALYLCASHVGVNTDTQYFGPGTRLTVL.

The chain joins TRBV9 to TRBJ2-5; 12 bases line up with TRBD1. CDR1 and CDR2 (germline): SGDLS, YYNGEE. With V trimmed by 4 bases and J by 5 bases, 9 bases remained unmatched. The CDR3 covers 16 residues. CDR3 sequence: CASSTQGQGAWETQYF. The CDR3 DNA sequence: TGTGCCAGCAGCACCCAGGGACAGGGGGCATGGGAGACCCAGTACTTC.

This clone occurred once. This chain connects TRBV7-9 to TRBJ2-1; D may be TRBD2 (6 bases). The germline V gene has CDR1 SEHNR and CDR2 FQNEAQ (reference sequence). The CDR3 length is 14 residues. Trimming stripped 8 bases from V and 2 bases from J, with 13 bases between. The CDR3 DNA reads as TGTGCCAGCCGAGCGGGCCTCCCCTACAATGAGCAGTTCTTC. Protein: CASRAGLPYNEQFF.

The chain couples TRBV6-1 to TRBJ1-5; D gene unclear. V was shortened by 3 bases and J by 6 bases, with 3 bases between the two germline ends. The CDR3 is 11 amino acids. The germline V gene encodes CDR1 MNHNS and CDR2 SASEGT. CDR3 nucleotide sequence: TGTGCCAGCAGTGAGGGTCAGCCCCAGCATTTT. Protein: CASSEGQPQHF.

The rearrangement joins TRBV5-1 to TRBJ2-2; 10 bases agree with TRBD2. J was trimmed by 3 bases and V by 3 bases; bases with no gene match: 2. The CDR3 runs 15 residues. Looked up from germline, CDR1 is SGHRS and CDR2 is YFSETQ. CDR3: CASSSGLADTGELFF. Here the CDR3 DNA reads TGCGCCAGCAGCTCTGGACTAGCGGACACCGGGGAGCTGTTTTTT.

The chain has TRBV5-4 and TRBJ1-1, with TRBD1 identical over 10 bases. The CDR3 has 13 amino acids. The germline V gene encodes CDR1 SGHNT and CDR2 YYREEE (reference sequence). V trimming: 4 bases; J trimming: 5 bases; junction bases outside the gene matches: 2. The CDR3 sequence is CASSVGQGTEAFF. The CDR3 DNA reads as TGTGCCAGCAGCGTGGGACAGGGGACTGAAGCTTTCTTT.

This chain joins TRBV18 and TRBJ1-5; maybe TRBD1 (5 bases). Germline V CDR1 and CDR2: KGHSH, LQKENI. V lost 2 bases to trimming and J lost 6 bases, with 14 bases between them. This CDR3 has 15 residues. The CDR3 loop is CASSPSAGPGQPQHF. DNA for the CDR3: TGTGCCAGCTCACCATCGGCAGGGCCGGGTCAGCCCCAGCATTTT.

This rearrangement joins TRBV2 to TRBJ1-4; a possible D gene is TRBD1 (6 bases). In germline, CDR1 is SNHLY, CDR2 FYNNEI. The CDR3 totals 15 residues. V lost 9 bases, J lost 5 bases, and 19 bases lay in between. The CDR3 here is CASIVGGAINEKLFF. The CDR3 region has the DNA TGTGCCAGTATTGTCGGGGGGGCTATAAATGAAAAACTGTTTTTT. The variable domain in full, with the rest retrieved from reference TRBV2 and TRBJ1-4, is EPEVTQTPSHQVTQMGQEVILRCVPISNHLYFYWYRQILGQKVEFLVSFYNNEISEKSEIFDDQFSVERPDGSNFTLKIRSTKLEDSAMYFCASIVGGAINEKLFFGSGTQLSVL.

The chain is built from TRBV30 and TRBJ1-2, with D perhaps TRBD1 (6 bases). Trimming pared 2 bases from V and 0 bases from J, leaving 10 bases between. The CDR3 spans 14 residues. CDR1 and CDR2 (germline): GTSNPN, SVGIG (reference sequence). The CDR3 DNA reads TGTGCCTGGAGTCTGACAGGAGCTAACTATGGCTACACCTTC. As protein: CAWSLTGANYGYTF. Full variable domain (outside the CDR3, taken from reference TRBV30 and TRBJ1-2): SQTIHQWPATLVQPVGSPLSLECTVEGTSNPNLYWYRQAAGRGLQLLFYSVGIGQISSEVPQNLSASRPQDRQFILSSKKLLLSDSGFYLCAWSLTGANYGYTFGSGTRLTVV.

This clone was seen a single time. The chain recombines TRBV5-1 with TRBJ1-2; 9 bases are shared with TRBD1. This CDR3 has 16 amino acids. The V gene end was trimmed by 4 bases and the J gene end by 2 bases; junction bases not matched to a gene: 9. Germline CDR1 is SGHRS and CDR2 is YFSETQ. The DNA of the CDR3 is TGCGCCAGCAGCCCCGCCCGGACAGGGGCAAACTATGGCTACACCTTC. Its protein product is CASSPARTGANYGYTF.

A single count supports this clone. The chain carries TRBV21-1 and TRBJ1-2; the listed D gene, TRBD1, was not tested against the DNA. TRBV21-1 is a pseudogene locus. The CDR3 is 11 residues long. CDR3 sequence: CASSPGGGYTF. The CDR3 nucleotides read TGTGCCAGCAGCCCAGGTGGTGGCTACACCTTC.

The rearrangement links TRBV9 to TRBJ2-7, with 7 bases identical to TRBD1. V lost 3 bases to trimming and J lost 7 bases; unmatched junction nucleotides: 4. The CDR3 is 12 amino acids. Looked up from germline, CDR1 is SGDLS and CDR2 is YYNGEE. CDR3 DNA sequence: TGTGCCAGCAGCGGCCCGGGACAGGAGCAGTACTTC. The encoded protein is CASSGPGQEQYF.

CDR3 nucleotides: TGCGCCAGCAGCCCCAACAGGAGCGGGATTTCTCAGGAGACCCAGTACTTC. It encodes CASSPNRSGISQETQYF. The J gene is TRBJ2-5, the V gene TRBV5-1; 7 nucleotides match TRBD2. The germline gives CDR1 SGHRS, CDR2 YFSETQ. The CDR3 is made up of 17 amino acids. J lost 5 bases, V lost 4 bases, and 17 bases had no gene match.

The chain has TRBV27 and TRBJ2-1, with unresolved D. CDR3 length: 13 residues. V lost 5 bases, J lost 4 bases, and 9 bases lay in between. In germline, CDR1 is MNHEY, CDR2 SMNVEV (reference sequence). The CDR3: CASSRAGYNEQFF. CDR3 nucleotide sequence: TGTGCCAGCAGTAGGGCAGGTTACAATGAGCAGTTCTTC.

The V call is TRBV7-9, the J call TRBJ2-3, with D possibly being TRBD1 (5 bases). CDR1 and CDR2 (germline): SEHNR, FQNEAQ (reference sequence). Trimming removed 3 bases at V and 2 bases at J, with 12 bases between. CDR3 length equals 15 residues. CDR3 coding DNA: TGTGCCAGCAGCTTCCCGGACATAAACACAGATACGCAGTATTTT. Translating it yields CASSFPDINTDTQYF.

V is TRBV7-6 and J is TRBJ1-6; the match to TRBD1 covers 8 bases. This CDR3 has 19 residues. CDR1 and CDR2 from the germline V gene are SGHVS and FNYEAQ. V lost 5 bases to trimming and J lost 0 bases; unmatched junction nucleotides: 12. CDR3 in DNA: TGTGCCAGCAGCCAATGGACAGGGCCACGTACCTCCTATAATTCACCCCTCCACTTT. Residues: CASSQWTGPRTSYNSPLHF.

The rearrangement uses TRBV19 and TRBJ1-2, with no clear D. Germline CDR1 reads LNHDA; CDR2 reads SQIVND (reference sequence). V gave up 5 bases and J gave up 5 bases, with 9 bases separating them. There are 12 residues in the CDR3. The CDR3: CASSSHEYGYTF. CDR3 DNA: TGTGCCAGTAGTTCACACGAATATGGCTACACCTTC.

The chain combines TRBV19 with TRBJ1-5; 7 bases align to TRBD1. The length of the CDR3 is 16 residues. CDR1 is LNHDA and CDR2 is SQIVND in the germline V gene (reference sequence). J was trimmed by 3 bases and V by 4 bases; bases with no gene match: 9. DNA of the CDR3: TGTGCCAGTAGTAACCGGGACAGACAAGACAATCAGCCCCAGCATTTT. Translation: CASSNRDRQDNQPQHF.

CDR3 sequence (DNA): TGTGCCAGCAGCGGGCGCACAGATACGCAGTATTTT. It is translated as CASSGRTDTQYF. The genes are TRBV7-9 and TRBJ2-3; no clear D gene. CDR3 size: 12 residues. Germline CDR1 is SEHNR and CDR2 is FQNEAQ (reference sequence). V lost 5 bases and J 1 base, leaving 4 bases between the germline ends. The entire variable domain, with the rest obtained from reference TRBV7-9 and TRBJ2-3, is as follows: DTGVSQNPRHKITKRGQNVTFRCDPISEHNRLYWYRQTLGQGPEFLTYFQNEAQLEKSRLLSDRFSAERPKGSFSTLEIQRTEQGDSAMYLCASSGRTDTQYFGPGTRLTVL.

The chain couples TRBV4-1 to TRBJ1-2, with 8 bases aligning to TRBD1. Germline V gene data show CDR1 as MGHRA and CDR2 as YSYEKL. V dropped 1 base and J dropped 1; count of bases not matched to a gene: 5. The CDR3 length is 16 residues. DNA of the CDR3: TGCGCCAGCAGCCAAGGGACAGGGCAACTTAACTATGGCTACACCTTC. Translating gives CASSQGTGQLNYGYTF.